The sequence of this TCR beta chain was determined in a study of blood T cell repertoires in COVID-19. Study background: Some COVID-19 samples were acute and others convalescent; all came from the United States, Italy and Spain.

In the authors' methods: Quantification of nucleated cells was approximated via reference gene primer amplification. TCRdb's table, derived via immunoSEQ multiplex PCR, lists solely in-frame clones and lacks some. The DNA was the basis for D and trimming; V, J and clone size are from that table. In the table there are roughly 100,000 clones, roughly 89% of which are singletons. Followed over time, Seattle patients had been enrolled while infection was active. Germline CDR1 and CDR2: SGHTA and FQGNSA. This CDR3 spans 17 amino acids. V shed 5 bases and J 1 base; nucleotides not matched to a gene: 12. This clone was recorded only once.

The sequenced sample consisted of peripheral blood. This TCR was recovered from a human donor with COVID-19, enrolled during active disease. The donor label of this sample is uncertain. V usage is TRBV7-2 and J usage is TRBJ1-2, with TRBD1 matching over 8 bases. The CDR3 loop is CASSGPGQAAFNYGYTF. The CDR3 coding sequence is TGTGCCAGCAGCGGACCGGGACAGGCGGCATTTAACTATGGCTACACCTTC. The full variable domain, its missing parts supplied by reference TRBV7-2 and TRBJ1-2, is GAGVSQSPSNKVTEKGKDVELRCDPISGHTALYWYRQSLGQGLEFLIYFQGNSAPDKSGLPSDRFSAERTGGSVSTLTIQRTQQEDSAVYLCASSGPGQAAFNYGYTFGSGTRLTVV.